This entry describes one TCR beta chain. Its target is unknown. One end of the junction is discordant with germline, which a read error may explain. Produced via immunoSEQ multiplex PCR; TCRdb's table is partial and in-frame only. Counted here are approximately 48,000 clones, just under 90% occurring once; the ten biggest clones make up 0.4% to 0.55%. Germline assignment: CDR1 MDHEN and CDR2 SYDVKM. CDR3 length: 14 residues. Blood CD4+ CD25-low CD127-high conventional T cells supplied the genomic DNA template. This specimen comes from a study of regulatory and conventional T cells in RAG deficiency. Study-wide points: In Omenn syndrome, sorted "Tregs" may be peripherally activated cells.

This same sample was also part of a study on regulatory T cells. That paper adds: The primer mix had 52 TRBV and 13 TRBJ primers.

The receptor was derived from a human donor in good health. The V call is TRBV28, the J call TRBJ1-2; no reliable D call. Sequenced material: CD4+ effector T cells sorted from blood. The CDR3 loop is CASSFEGINYGYIF. The CDR3 DNA reads TGTGCCAGCAGTTTTGAAGGGATAAACTATGGCTACATCTTC.